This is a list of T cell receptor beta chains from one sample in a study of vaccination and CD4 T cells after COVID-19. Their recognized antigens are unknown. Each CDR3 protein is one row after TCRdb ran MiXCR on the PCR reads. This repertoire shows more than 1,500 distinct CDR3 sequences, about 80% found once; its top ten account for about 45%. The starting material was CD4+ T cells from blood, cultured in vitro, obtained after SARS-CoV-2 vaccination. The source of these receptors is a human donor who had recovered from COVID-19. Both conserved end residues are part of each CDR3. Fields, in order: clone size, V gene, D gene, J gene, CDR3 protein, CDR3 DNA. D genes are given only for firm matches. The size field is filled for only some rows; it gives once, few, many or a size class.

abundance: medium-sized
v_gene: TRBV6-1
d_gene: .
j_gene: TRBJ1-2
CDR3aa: CASSPPGGGPHYGYTF
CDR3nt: TGTGCCAGCAGTCCCCCCGGAGGGGGGCCGCACTATGGCTACACCTTC

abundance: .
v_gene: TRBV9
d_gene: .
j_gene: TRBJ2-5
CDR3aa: CASSESETQYF
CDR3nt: TGTGCCAGCAGTGAATCGGAGACCCAGTACTTC

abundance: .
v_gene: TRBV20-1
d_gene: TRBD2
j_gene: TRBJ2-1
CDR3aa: CSARKGTRTAYNEQFF
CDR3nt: TGCAGTGCTAGGAAGGGGACTAGAACCGCCTACAATGAGCAGTTCTTC

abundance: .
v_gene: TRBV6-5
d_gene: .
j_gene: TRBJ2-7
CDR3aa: CASSYSALQHSYEQYF
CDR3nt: TGTGCCAGCAGTTACTCGGCACTGCAACACTCCTACGAGCAGTACTTC

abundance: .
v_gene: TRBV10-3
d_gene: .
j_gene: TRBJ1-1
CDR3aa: CASGENTEAFF
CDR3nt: TGTGCCTCCGGAGAGAACACTGAAGCTTTCTTT

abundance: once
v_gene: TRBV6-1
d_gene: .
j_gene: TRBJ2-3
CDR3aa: CASRSPSTDTQYF
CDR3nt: TGTGCCAGCAGATCACCTAGCACAGATACGCAGTATTTT

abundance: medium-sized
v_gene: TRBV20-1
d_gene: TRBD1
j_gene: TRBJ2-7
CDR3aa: CSARVQGNHEQYF
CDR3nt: TGCAGTGCTAGAGTACAGGGGAACCACGAGCAGTACTTC

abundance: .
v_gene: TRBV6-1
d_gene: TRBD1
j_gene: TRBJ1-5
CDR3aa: CASRTGGGNQPQHF
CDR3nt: TGTGCCAGCAGGACAGGGGGCGGCAATCAGCCCCAGCATTTT

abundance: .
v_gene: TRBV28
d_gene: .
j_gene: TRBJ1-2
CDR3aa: CASTGGSTYGYTF
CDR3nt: TGTGCCAGCACCGGGGGGAGTACCTATGGCTACACCTTC

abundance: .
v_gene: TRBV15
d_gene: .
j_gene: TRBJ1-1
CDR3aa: CATSRGAAKNTEAFF
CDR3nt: TGTGCCACCAGCAGAGGTGCAGCTAAGAACACTGAAGCTTTCTTT

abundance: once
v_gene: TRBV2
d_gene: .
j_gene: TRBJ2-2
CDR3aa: CASRQLANTGELFF
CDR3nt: TGTGCCAGCAGGCAACTAGCCAACACCGGGGAGCTGTTTTTT

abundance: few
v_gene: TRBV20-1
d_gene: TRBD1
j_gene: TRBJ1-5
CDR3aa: CSAQVRTPGQVAQPQHF
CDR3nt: TGCAGTGCTCAAGTACGAACTCCGGGACAGGTAGCTCAGCCCCAGCATTTT

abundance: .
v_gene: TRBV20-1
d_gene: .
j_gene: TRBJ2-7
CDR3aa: CSALRGVEEQYF
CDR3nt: TGCAGTGCGTTGCGCGGGGTCGAGGAGCAGTACTTC

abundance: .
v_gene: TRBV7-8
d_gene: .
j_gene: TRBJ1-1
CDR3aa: CASSLVAGNTEAFF
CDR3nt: TGTGCCAGCAGCTTAGTAGCAGGGAACACTGAAGCTTTCTTT

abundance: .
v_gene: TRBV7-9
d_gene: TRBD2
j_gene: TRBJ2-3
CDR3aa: CASSSTSGGAIGTDTQYF
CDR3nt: TGTGCCAGCAGCTCGACTAGCGGGGGGGCAATTGGGACAGATACGCAGTATTTT

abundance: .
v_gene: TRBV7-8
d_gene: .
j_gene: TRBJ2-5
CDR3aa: CASSLAPWGGRGETQYF
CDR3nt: TGTGCCAGCAGCTTAGCCCCCTGGGGGGGGCGGGGGGAGACCCAGTACTTC

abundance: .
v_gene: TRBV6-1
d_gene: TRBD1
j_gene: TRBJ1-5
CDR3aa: CASSTLYDRGQPQHF
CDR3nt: TGTGCCAGCAGTACACTTTATGACAGGGGACAGCCCCAGCATTTT

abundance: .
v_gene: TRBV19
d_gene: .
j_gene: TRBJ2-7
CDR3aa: CASSQGAGAAEQYF
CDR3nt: TGTGCCAGTAGTCAAGGGGCGGGGGCGGCCGAGCAGTACTTC

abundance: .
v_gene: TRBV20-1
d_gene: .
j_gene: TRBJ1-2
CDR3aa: CSARRSGEGYGYTF
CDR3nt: TGCAGTGCTAGGAGGTCCGGGGAGGGCTATGGCTACACCTTC

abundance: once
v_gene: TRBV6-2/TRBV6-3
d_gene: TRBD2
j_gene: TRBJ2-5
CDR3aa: CASSRTSGSPKARETQYF
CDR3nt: TGTGCCAGCAGCCGAACTAGCGGGAGCCCAAAGGCAAGAGAGACCCAGTACTTC

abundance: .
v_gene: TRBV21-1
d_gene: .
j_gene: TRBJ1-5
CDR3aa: CASSIGWGQPQHF
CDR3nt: TGTGCCAGCAGCATAGGATGGGGTCAGCCCCAGCATTTT

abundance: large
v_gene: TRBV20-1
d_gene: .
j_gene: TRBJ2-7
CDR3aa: CSARDWGSSYEQYF
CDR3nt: TGCAGTGCTAGAGATTGGGGTAGCTCCTACGAGCAGTACTTC

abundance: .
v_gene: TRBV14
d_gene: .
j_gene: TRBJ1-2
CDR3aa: CASSQDRGGFGYTF
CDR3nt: TGTGCCAGCAGCCAAGATCGGGGAGGCTTTGGCTACACCTTC

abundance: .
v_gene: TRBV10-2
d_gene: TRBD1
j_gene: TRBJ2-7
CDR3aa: CASSLTRDRGYYEQYF
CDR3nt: TGCGCCAGCAGCCTGACCCGGGACAGGGGATACTACGAGCAGTACTTC

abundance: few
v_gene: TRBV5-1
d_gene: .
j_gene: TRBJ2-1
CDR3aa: CASAPESSYNEQFF
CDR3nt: TGCGCCAGCGCACCAGAAAGCTCCTACAATGAGCAGTTCTTC

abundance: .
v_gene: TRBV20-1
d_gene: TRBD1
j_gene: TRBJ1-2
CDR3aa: CSASRDRDGYTF
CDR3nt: TGCAGTGCCAGCCGGGACAGAGATGGCTACACCTTC

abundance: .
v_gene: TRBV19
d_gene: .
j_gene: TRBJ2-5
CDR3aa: CASSIWGTETQYF
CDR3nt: TGTGCCAGTAGTATTTGGGGTACGGAGACCCAGTACTTC

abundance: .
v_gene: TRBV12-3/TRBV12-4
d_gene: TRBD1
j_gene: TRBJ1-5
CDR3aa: CASSPGTGLSNQPQHF
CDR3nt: TGTGCCAGCAGTCCAGGGACAGGACTTAGCAATCAGCCCCAGCATTTT

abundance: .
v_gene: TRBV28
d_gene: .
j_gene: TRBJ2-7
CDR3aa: CASSHGPGRRDSYEQYF
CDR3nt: TGTGCCAGCAGTCACGGTCCGGGCAGGAGAGACTCCTACGAGCAGTACTTC

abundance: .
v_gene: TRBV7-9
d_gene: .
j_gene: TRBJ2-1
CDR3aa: CASSLDRVVFYEQFF
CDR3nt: TGTGCCAGCAGCTTAGACAGGGTGGTCTTCTATGAGCAGTTCTTC

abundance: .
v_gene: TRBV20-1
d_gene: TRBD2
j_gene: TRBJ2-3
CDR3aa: CSALTSGSTDTQYF
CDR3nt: TGCAGTGCTTTGACTAGCGGTAGCACAGATACGCAGTATTTT

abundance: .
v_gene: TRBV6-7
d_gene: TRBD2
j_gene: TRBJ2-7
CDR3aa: CASSNGGTSVEQYF
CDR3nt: TGTGCCAGCAGCAACGGAGGGACTAGCGTCGAGCAGTACTTC

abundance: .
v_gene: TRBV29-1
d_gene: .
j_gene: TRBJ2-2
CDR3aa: CSVVGGYTGELFF
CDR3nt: TGCAGCGTTGTGGGGGGATACACCGGGGAGCTGTTTTTT

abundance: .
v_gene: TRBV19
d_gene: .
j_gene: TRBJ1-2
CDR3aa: CASRAQGDYGYTF
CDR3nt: TGTGCCAGTAGAGCCCAGGGAGACTATGGCTACACCTTC

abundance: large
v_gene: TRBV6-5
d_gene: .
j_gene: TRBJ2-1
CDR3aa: CASSYRRDPLNEQFF
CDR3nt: TGTGCCAGCAGTTACCGGCGAGATCCCCTCAATGAGCAGTTCTTC

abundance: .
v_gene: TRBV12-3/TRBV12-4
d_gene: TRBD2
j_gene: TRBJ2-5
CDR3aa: CASSLTSGGAVETQYF
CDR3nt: TGTGCCAGCAGCCTTACTAGCGGGGGGGCTGTGGAGACCCAGTACTTC

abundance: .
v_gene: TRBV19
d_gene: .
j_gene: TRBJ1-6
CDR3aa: CASSIGLLRDGVNSPLHF
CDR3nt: TGTGCCAGTAGTATAGGCCTGCTCCGGGACGGTGTTAATTCACCCCTCCACTTT

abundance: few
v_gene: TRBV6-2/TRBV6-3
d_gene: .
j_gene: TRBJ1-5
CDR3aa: CASRKWLDQPQHF
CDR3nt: TGTGCCAGCAGAAAGTGGCTGGATCAGCCCCAGCATTTT

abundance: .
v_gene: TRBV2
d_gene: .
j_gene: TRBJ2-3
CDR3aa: CASNGLYTDTQYF
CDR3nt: TGTGCCAGCAATGGACTGTACACAGATACGCAGTATTTT

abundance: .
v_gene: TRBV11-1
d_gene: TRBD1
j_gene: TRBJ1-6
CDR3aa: CASSPRTGGGSPLHF
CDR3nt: TGTGCCAGCAGCCCAAGGACAGGGGGAGGATCACCCCTCCACTTT